The TCR beta chain described here comes from a study of blood T cell repertoires in COVID-19. As for the study in general: Samples of COVID-19 (acute and convalescent) were obtained from the United States, Italy and Spain.

TCRdb keeps only in-frame clones here, not all; method: immunoSEQ multiplex PCR. The sample records about 310,000 clones, around 90% being singletons. This CDR3 is built from 14 residues. Germline CDR1 and CDR2: KGHSH and LQKENI. Trimming cost V 6 bases and J 0 bases; bases outside gene matches: 5. Sequenced material: peripheral blood. This clonotype was obtained from a woman between 40 and 50 years old with COVID-19, enrolled during active disease. The V gene is TRBV18, the J gene TRBJ2-7, with 7 bases that match TRBD2. In nucleotides, the CDR3 is TGTGCCAGCTCGCGGGACTACCCCTCCTACGAGCAGTACTTC. It is translated as CASSRDYPSYEQYF. Supplemented by reference TRBV18 and TRBJ2-7, the full variable domain reads NAGVMQNPRHLVRRRGQEARLRCSPMKGHSHVYWYRQLPEEGLKFMVYLQKENIIDESGMPKERFSAEFPKEGPSILRIQQVVRGDSAAYFCASSRDYPSYEQYFGPGTRLTVT.